The T cell receptor beta chain described here comes from a study of PD-1 blockade in classical Hodgkin lymphoma. Study-wide results and caveats: Newly diagnosed patients and complete responders had comparable diversity at baseline. Anyone who began nivolumab under 1 year after ASCT was excluded. Repertoire differences have undefined causes, possibly disease activity or prior therapy.

Using immunoSEQ multiplex PCR, the repertoire was profiled, and TCRdb retains in-frame clones only, with some absent. The sample carries roughly 100,000 clones, roughly nine tenths recorded once. Time point indicated: cycle 4 day 1 (C4D1), after less than 7 weeks of nivolumab. Following autologous stem cell transplantation, relapse occurred in every patient, and exposure to brentuximab vedotin varied. This clone was detected once. Its specificity is unknown. This clonotype was obtained from a human donor with classical Hodgkin lymphoma. Sample: peripheral blood mononuclear cells (PBMCs), taken before the fourth cycle of nivolumab.

The CDR3 reads CASSSTQSEGYTF. DNA of the CDR3: TGTGCCAGCTCATCGACCCAAAGCGAGGGCTACACCTTC. The chain links TRBV18 to TRBJ1-2; no clear D gene. This CDR3 has 13 amino acids. CDR1 is KGHSH and CDR2 is LQKENI in the germline V gene. V dropped 5 bases and J dropped 8 bases, with 15 bases sitting between them.